The 9 T cell receptor beta chains given below trace back to one sample, sequenced in a study of T-cell reconstitution after alpha-beta-depleted transplantation in children. The TCRbeta library incorporated unique molecular identifiers. TCRdb used MiXCR to reprocess the PCR reads, holding one entry per CDR3 protein. The data contain nearly 550,000 distinct CDR3 sequences, around 16% of them singletons. The sample here was PBMCs from the stem cell graft donor, taken from the stem cell graft. The receptor source for this set is a human donor who donated a stem cell graft to a child with acute lymphoblastic leukemia.

This clonotype was counted ten times or more. The rearrangement links TRBV4-1 to TRBJ2-7; D is undetermined. Deletions cut 0 bases from V and 2 bases from J, with 8 bases between. The CDR3 has 14 amino acids. Germline CDR1 is MGHRA and CDR2 is YSYEKL. CDR3: CASSQDPGTYEQYF. As DNA, the CDR3 is TGCGCCAGCAGCCAAGATCCCGGTACCTACGAGCAGTACTTC.

This clonotype was counted between two and nine times. The chain links TRBV12-3 or TRBV12-4 to TRBJ2-2; TRBD1 matches at 7 bases. The V segment lost 5 bases and the J segment 6 bases; nucleotides outside the gene matches: 6. CDR3 length: 14 residues. Here the CDR3 DNA reads TGTGCCAGCAGTACCCGGACAGGTCCCGGGGAGCTGTTTTTT. This translates into CASSTRTGPGELFF.

The V and J genes are TRBV12-3 or TRBV12-4 and TRBJ2-3, with D maybe TRBD1 (6 bases). This CDR3 comprises 15 residues. Trimming removed 6 bases from V and 7 bases from J, with 20 bases in between. CDR3 amino acids: CASSPRQATSNTQYF. CDR3 coding DNA: TGTGCCAGCAGCCCAAGACAGGCCACTAGTAATACGCAGTATTTT.

CDR3 protein: CASSWEGQGVNEQFF. The CDR3 DNA is TGTGCCAGCAGTTGGGAGGGACAGGGGGTCAATGAGCAGTTCTTC. This chain links TRBV25-1 with TRBJ2-1; 11 bases align to TRBD1. The length of the CDR3 is 15 residues. In germline, CDR1 is MGHDK, CDR2 SYGVNS. V lost 5 bases and J lost 6; bases outside the gene matches: 6.

The genes are TRBV19 and TRBJ2-7; TRBD1 agrees at 7 bases. Germline CDR1 and CDR2: LNHDA and SQIVND (reference sequence). The CDR3 covers 15 residues. The ends lost 7 bases at V and 1 base at J; junction bases unmatched: 10. CDR3 DNA: TGTGCCAGTAAGCAACGACAGGGTACTTCCTACGAGCAGTACTTC. Its translation: CASKQRQGTSYEQYF.

The chain carries TRBV12-3 or TRBV12-4 and TRBJ1-1; D ambiguous. This CDR3 has 14 amino acids. V was trimmed by 3 bases and J by 4 bases, leaving 12 bases between them. The CDR3 coding sequence is TGTGCCAGCAGTTTTCACCTAGTGGGCACTGAAGCTTTCTTT. The encoded protein is CASSFHLVGTEAFF.

There are a few counts of this clonotype. V and J are TRBV29-1 and TRBJ2-2; no clear D gene. CDR1 SQVTM and CDR2 ANQGSEA come from the germline V gene. The CDR3 runs 15 residues. Deletions cut 1 base from V and 1 base from J, with 10 bases between. The CDR3 region has the DNA TGCAGCGTTGAAGTCCCCCCCGAGAACACCGGGGAGCTGTTTTTT. It is translated as CSVEVPPENTGELFF.

The V and J genes are TRBV2 and TRBJ2-5; 7 bases are a match to TRBD1. Trimming took 3 bases from V and 3 from J; bases not matched to a gene: 16. The germline gives CDR1 SNHLY, CDR2 FYNNEI. The CDR3 totals 18 residues. CDR3 in amino acids: CASSDPRREETGKETQYF. Here the CDR3 DNA reads TGTGCCAGCAGTGACCCAAGAAGAGAGGAGACAGGGAAAGAGACCCAGTACTTC. Drawing the rest from reference TRBV2 and TRBJ2-5, the complete variable domain is EPEVTQTPSHQVTQMGQEVILRCVPISNHLYFYWYRQILGQKVEFLVSFYNNEISEKSEIFDDQFSVERPDGSNFTLKIRSTKLEDSAMYFCASSDPRREETGKETQYFGPGTRLLVL.

The chain combines TRBV7-9 with TRBJ2-7, with 12 bases identical to TRBD2. CDR3 size: 15 residues. Germline V gene lookup returns CDR1 SEHNR and CDR2 FQNEAQ (reference sequence). Trimming cost V 3 bases and J 5 bases; bases outside gene matches: 5. The CDR3, as DNA: TGTGCCAGCAGCTTGCGACTAGCGGGAGCGGACGAGCAGTACTTC. Encoded protein: CASSLRLAGADEQYF.